This T cell receptor (beta chain) comes out of a study of cytotoxic CD8 clonotypes in ibrutinib-treated CLL. CDR1 SGHVS and CDR2 FQNEAQ come from the germline V gene. The CDR3 extends over 16 amino acids. With 8 bases clipped from V and 9 bases from J, the junction kept 18 bases outside the gene matches. The repertoire was sequenced with immunoSEQ multiplex PCR; TCRdb's copy has only in-frame clones and lacks some. Among 140,000 to 150,000 clones listed, about three quarters were seen once. The chain uses TRBV7-8 and TRBJ2-1; 8 bases are shared with TRBD2. Sequences were derived from PBMCs, sampled after 24 months of ibrutinib treatment. The receptor was isolated from a human donor with chronic lymphocytic leukemia. The CDR3 DNA follows: TGTGCCAGCGGCCAAAAGGGGGGACTAGTGATTGGTGAGCAGTTCTTC. Protein sequence: CASGQKGGLVIGEQFF.